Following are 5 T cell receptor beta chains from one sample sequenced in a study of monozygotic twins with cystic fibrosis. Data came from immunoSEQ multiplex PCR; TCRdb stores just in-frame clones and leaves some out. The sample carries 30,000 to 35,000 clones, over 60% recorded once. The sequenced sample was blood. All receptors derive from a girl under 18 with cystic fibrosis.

CDR3 DNA sequence: TGTGCCAGCAGCTCAGCCCCGGGACTAGGCTCCTACGAGCAGTACGTC. It is translated as CASSSAPGLGSYEQYV. This chain uses TRBV7-8 with TRBJ2-7; TRBD2 matches 8 bases. With V trimmed by 4 bases and J by 0 bases, 8 bases remained unmatched. CDR1 and CDR2 from the germline V gene are SGHVS and FQNEAQ. The CDR3 is 16 amino acids.

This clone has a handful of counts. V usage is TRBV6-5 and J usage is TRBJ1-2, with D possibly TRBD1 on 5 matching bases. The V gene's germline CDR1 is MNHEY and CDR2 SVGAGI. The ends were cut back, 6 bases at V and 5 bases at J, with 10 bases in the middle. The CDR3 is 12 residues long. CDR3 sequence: CASSPGTYGYTF. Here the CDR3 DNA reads TGTGCCAGCAGCCCCGGGACGTATGGCTACACCTTC.

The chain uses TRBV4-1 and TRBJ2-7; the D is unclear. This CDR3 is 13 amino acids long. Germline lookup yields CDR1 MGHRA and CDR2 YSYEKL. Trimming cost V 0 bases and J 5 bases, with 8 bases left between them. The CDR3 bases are TGCGCCAGCAGCCAAGATTTTCGGGACGAGCAGTACTTC. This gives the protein CASSQDFRDEQYF.

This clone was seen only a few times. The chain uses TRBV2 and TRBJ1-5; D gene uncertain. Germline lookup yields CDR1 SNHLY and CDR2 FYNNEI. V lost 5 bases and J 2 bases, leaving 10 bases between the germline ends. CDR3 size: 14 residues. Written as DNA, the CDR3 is TGTGCCAGCAGTTTAGGGTCGGGCAATCAGCCCCAGCATTTT. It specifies CASSLGSGNQPQHF. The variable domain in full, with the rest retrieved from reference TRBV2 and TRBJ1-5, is EPEVTQTPSHQVTQMGQEVILRCVPISNHLYFYWYRQILGQKVEFLVSFYNNEISEKSEIFDDQFSVERPDGSNFTLKIRSTKLEDSAMYFCASSLGSGNQPQHFGDGTRLSIL.

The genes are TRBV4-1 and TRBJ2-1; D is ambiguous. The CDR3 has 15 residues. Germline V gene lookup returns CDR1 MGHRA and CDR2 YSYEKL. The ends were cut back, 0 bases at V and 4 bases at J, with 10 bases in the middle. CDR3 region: CASSQDPTTYNEQFF. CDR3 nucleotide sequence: TGCGCCAGCAGCCAAGACCCGACGACATACAATGAGCAGTTCTTC.